Detailed here is one T cell receptor (beta chain). The entry originates in a study of blood T cell repertoires in COVID-19. In the study's own analysis: Estimated nucleated cell counts came from reference gene primer amplification. Libraries were prepared by immunoSEQ multiplex PCR; TCRdb keeps only in-frame clonotypes and omits some of them. Clone size and V and J calls were adopted from that table, with D and trimming inferred from the DNA. The sample holds under 500,000 clones; 70% to 90% are singletons and the top ten take approximately 2%. This CDR3 has 15 residues. V was clipped by 1 base and J by 7 bases; unmatched bases: 9. Per the germline V gene, CDR1 is MNHEY and CDR2 is SMNVEV (reference sequence).

This TCR came from a woman aged 18-29 years with acute COVID-19. Sequenced input: PBMCs or T cells enriched from blood (not recorded which). The J gene is TRBJ2-7, the V gene TRBV27; 8 nucleotides line up with TRBD1. The chain's CDR3 is CASSLYRTGLGEQYF. CDR3 coding DNA: TGTGCCAGCAGTTTATACCGGACAGGGTTGGGGGAGCAGTACTTC.